The rows below give T cell receptor beta chains drawn from one sample of a study of Tregs in tolerant kidney transplant recipients. The repertoire was sequenced with immunoSEQ multiplex PCR; TCRdb's copy has only in-frame clones and lacks some. The repertoire includes about 94,000 clones, roughly 93% of them detected once, and 0.46% sits in the top ten. This specimen consisted of CD4+ T cells from blood, obtained before the transplant. The receptors here all came from a human donor who received a combined kidney and bone marrow transplant. The CDR3 runs from the conserved cysteine through the conserved F or W. The order of the fields is D gene, J gene, V gene, clone size, CDR3 DNA, CDR3 protein. D genes are given only for firm matches. Where a row states a size, it is once, few, many or the class of an expanded clone; other rows omit it.

TRBD1 TRBJ2-7 TRBV9 - TGTGCCAGCAGCGTACAAGCCGACCCCCCGGGACAGGGGATCGGGTACGAGCAGTACTTC CASSVQADPPGQGIGYEQYF
- TRBJ1-5 TRBV30 - TGTGCCTGGAGTGGCGACACAGGCACGAATCAGCCCCAGCATTTT CAWSGDTGTNQPQHF
TRBD2 TRBJ2-5 TRBV4-1 - TGCGCCAGCAGCCAAGTTGTGGCGGGAGGGTACCAAGAGACCCAGTACTTC CASSQVVAGGYQETQYF
- TRBJ2-3 TRBV7-8 - TGTGCCAGCAGCCCCCCGGGGGCAGATACGCAGTATTTT CASSPPGADTQYF
TRBD1 TRBJ2-7 TRBV9 - TGTGCCAGCAGCGTAGCTGGGACAGGGTACGAGCAGTACTTC CASSVAGTGYEQYF
- TRBJ1-3 TRBV18 - TGTGCCAGCTCACCCCAGCCCGGACAATTCGGGAACACCATATATTTT CASSPQPGQFGNTIYF
- TRBJ2-7 TRBV5-6 - TGTGCCAGCAGCCCGTCGCTATTCACCTACGAGCAGTACTTC CASSPSLFTYEQYF
- TRBJ1-2 TRBV6-5 few TGTGCCAGCAGTTACTCCCACCGGGGGTTCTATGGCTACACCTTC CASSYSHRGFYGYTF
- TRBJ1-6 TRBV11-2 - TGTGCCAGCAGCCCCCCCCCGGGACAATATTCCCCCCTCCACTTT CASSPPPGQYSPLHF
- TRBJ2-1 TRBV30 - TGTGCCTGGACTAAGCGCCGACGAGTCATCAATGAGCAGTTCTTC CAWTKRRRVINEQFF
- TRBJ1-3 TRBV5-6 - TGTGCCAGCAGCCCAGGACAGATCTCTGGAAACACCATATATTTT CASSPGQISGNTIYF
TRBD1 TRBJ2-7 TRBV10-3 few TGTGCCATCAGACCGGGACAGGGCTCCTACGAGCAGTACTTC CAIRPGQGSYEQYF
TRBD2 TRBJ2-1 TRBV7-3 - TGTGCCAGCAGCTCCCACCCCTCTAGCGGAGGTTACAATGAGCAGTTCTTC CASSSHPSSGGYNEQFF
- TRBJ2-2 TRBV27 - TGTGCCAGCAGTTTACTCGTTGACAGACCCAACACCGGGGAGCTGTTTTTT CASSLLVDRPNTGELFF
- TRBJ2-5 TRBV7-7 - TGTGCCAGCAGCAGGGGACTTCAAGAGACCCAGTACTTC CASSRGLQETQYF
- TRBJ1-5 TRBV12-5 - TGTGCTAGTGGTTTGGACGGGTATCAGCCCCAGCATTTT CASGLDGYQPQHF
- TRBJ2-7 TRBV6-5 - TGTGCCAGCAGTTACTCGGGGGGGCTGTACGAGCAGTACTTC CASSYSGGLYEQYF
- TRBJ2-7 TRBV6-1 - TGTGCCAGCAGTGAAGGGACAGACACCTACGAGCAGTACTTC CASSEGTDTYEQYF
- TRBJ1-2 TRBV6-1 - TGTGCCAGCAGGGCTTTGGACAGCTATGGCTACACCTTC CASRALDSYGYTF